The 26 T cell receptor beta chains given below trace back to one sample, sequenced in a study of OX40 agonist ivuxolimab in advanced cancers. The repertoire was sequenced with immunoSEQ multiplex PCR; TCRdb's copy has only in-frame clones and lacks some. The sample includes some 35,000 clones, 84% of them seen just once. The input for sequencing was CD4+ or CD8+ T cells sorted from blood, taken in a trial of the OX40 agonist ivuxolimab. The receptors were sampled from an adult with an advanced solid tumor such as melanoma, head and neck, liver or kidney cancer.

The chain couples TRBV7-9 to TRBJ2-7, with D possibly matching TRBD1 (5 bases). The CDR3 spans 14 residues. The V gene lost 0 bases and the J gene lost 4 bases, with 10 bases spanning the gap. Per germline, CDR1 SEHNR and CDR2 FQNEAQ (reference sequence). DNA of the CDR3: TGTGCCAGCAGCTTAGCGCAGGGCTTGTACGAGCAGTACTTC. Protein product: CASSLAQGLYEQYF.

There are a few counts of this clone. The CDR3 protein is CASPDRANNEQFF. The CDR3 DNA is TGTGCCAGCCCGGACAGGGCAAACAATGAGCAGTTCTTC. This chain connects TRBV19 to TRBJ2-1; 8 bases map to TRBD1. Germline trimming cut 9 bases from V and 5 bases from J; bases unmatched to any gene: 6. The CDR3 spans 13 residues. Germline loops: CDR1 LNHDA, CDR2 SQIVND (reference sequence).

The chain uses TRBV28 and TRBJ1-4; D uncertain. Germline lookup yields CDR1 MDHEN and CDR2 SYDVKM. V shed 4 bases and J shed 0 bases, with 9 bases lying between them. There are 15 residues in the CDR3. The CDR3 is CASSSSYATNEKLFF. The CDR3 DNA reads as TGTGCCAGCAGTTCCTCCTACGCAACTAATGAAAAACTGTTTTTT.

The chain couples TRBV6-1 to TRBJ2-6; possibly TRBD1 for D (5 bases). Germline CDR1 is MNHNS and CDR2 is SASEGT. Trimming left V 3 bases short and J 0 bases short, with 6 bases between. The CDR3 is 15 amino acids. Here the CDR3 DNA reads TGTGCCAGCAGTGAGGACAACTCTGGGGCCAACGTCCTGACTTTC. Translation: CASSEDNSGANVLTF.

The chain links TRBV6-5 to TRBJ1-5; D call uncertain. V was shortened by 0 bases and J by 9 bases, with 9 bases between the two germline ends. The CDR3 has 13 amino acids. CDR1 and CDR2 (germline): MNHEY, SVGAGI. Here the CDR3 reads CASSYSGSAPQHF. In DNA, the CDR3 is TGTGCCAGCAGTTACTCCGGGTCTGCGCCCCAGCATTTT.

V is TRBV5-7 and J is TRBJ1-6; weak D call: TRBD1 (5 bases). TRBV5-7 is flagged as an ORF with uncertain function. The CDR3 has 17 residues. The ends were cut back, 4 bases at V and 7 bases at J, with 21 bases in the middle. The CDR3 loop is CASSRIHRKMRNSPLHF. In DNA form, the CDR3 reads TGTGCCAGCAGCAGAATTCACAGGAAGATGAGGAATTCACCCCTCCACTTT.

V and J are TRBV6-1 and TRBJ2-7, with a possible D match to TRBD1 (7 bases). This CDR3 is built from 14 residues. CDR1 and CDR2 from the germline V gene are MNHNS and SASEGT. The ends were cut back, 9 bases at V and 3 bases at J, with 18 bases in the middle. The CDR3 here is CASLGGRGYYEQYF. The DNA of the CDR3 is TGTGCCAGTCTCGGGGGCAGGGGGTACTACGAGCAGTACTTC.

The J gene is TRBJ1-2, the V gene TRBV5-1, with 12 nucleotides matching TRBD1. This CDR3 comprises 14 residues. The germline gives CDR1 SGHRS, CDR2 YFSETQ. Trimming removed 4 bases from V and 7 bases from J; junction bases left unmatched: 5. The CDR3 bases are TGCGCCAGCAGCAAGGGACAGGGGGCGATTGGCTACACCTTC. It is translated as CASSKGQGAIGYTF.

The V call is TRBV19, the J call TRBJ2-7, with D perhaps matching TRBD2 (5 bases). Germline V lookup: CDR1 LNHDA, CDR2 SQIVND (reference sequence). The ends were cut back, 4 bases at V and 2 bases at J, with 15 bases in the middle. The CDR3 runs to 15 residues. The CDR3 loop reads CASSSRTSAPYEQYF. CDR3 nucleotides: TGTGCCAGTAGTAGTCGGACTTCAGCCCCCTACGAGCAGTACTTC.

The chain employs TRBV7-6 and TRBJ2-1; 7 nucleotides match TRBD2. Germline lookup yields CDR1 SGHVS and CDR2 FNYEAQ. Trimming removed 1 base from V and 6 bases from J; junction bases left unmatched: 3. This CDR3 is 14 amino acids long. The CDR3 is CASSLGGGTNEQFF. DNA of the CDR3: TGTGCCAGCAGCTTAGGCGGGGGTACCAATGAGCAGTTCTTC.

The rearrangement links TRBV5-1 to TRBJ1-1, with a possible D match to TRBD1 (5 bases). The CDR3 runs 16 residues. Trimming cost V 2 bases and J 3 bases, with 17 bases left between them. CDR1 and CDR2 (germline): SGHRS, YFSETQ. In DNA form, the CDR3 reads TGCGCCAGCAGCTTAGACTGGGCCTGGGGGGACACTGAAGCTTTCTTT. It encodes CASSLDWAWGDTEAFF.

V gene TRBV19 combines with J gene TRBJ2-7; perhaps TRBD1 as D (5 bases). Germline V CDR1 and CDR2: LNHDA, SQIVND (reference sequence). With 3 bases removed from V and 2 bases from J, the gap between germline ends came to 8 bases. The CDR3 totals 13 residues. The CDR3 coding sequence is TGTGCCAGTAGTATGGGGCAGGCCTACGAGCAGTACTTC. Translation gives CASSMGQAYEQYF.

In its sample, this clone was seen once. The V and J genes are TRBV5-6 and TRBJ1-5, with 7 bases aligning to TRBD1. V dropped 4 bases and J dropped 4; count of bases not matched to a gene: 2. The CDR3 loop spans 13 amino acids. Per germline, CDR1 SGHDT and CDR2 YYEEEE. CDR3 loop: CASSPGGNQPQHF. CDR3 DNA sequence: TGTGCCAGCAGCCCAGGGGGGAATCAGCCCCAGCATTTT.

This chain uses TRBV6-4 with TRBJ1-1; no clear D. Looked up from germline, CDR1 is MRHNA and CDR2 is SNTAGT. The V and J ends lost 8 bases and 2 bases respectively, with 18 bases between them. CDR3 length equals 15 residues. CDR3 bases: TGTGCCAGCTCATCCTTCGGGTCAGCTAACACTGAAGCTTTCTTT. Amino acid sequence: CASSSFGSANTEAFF.

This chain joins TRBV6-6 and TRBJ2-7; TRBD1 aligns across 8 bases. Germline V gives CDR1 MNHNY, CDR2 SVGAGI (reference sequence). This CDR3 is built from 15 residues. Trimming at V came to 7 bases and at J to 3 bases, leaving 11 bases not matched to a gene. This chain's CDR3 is CASTPPSGGHYEQYF. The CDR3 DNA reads TGTGCCAGCACTCCCCCTTCAGGGGGCCACTACGAGCAGTACTTC.

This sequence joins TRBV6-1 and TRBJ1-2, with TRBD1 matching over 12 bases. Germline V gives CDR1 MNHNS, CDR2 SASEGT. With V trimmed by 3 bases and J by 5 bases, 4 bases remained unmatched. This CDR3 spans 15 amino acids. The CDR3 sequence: CASSEGQGAPYGYTF. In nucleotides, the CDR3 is TGTGCCAGCAGTGAGGGACAGGGGGCGCCGTATGGCTACACCTTC.

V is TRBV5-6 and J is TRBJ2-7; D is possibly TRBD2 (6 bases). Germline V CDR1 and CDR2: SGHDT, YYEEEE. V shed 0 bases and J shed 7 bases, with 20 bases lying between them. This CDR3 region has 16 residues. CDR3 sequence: CASSLDGRRAFGEQYF. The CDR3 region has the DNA TGTGCCAGCAGCTTGGACGGAAGGAGGGCCTTTGGGGAGCAGTACTTC. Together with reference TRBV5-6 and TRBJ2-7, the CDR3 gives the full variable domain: DAGVTQSPTHLIKTRGQQVTLRCSPKSGHDTVSWYQQALGQGPQFIFQYYEEEERQRGNFPDRFSGHQFPNYSSELNVNALLLGDSALYLCASSLDGRRAFGEQYFGPGTRLTVT.

CDR3 protein: CASSRSGDEQYF. In DNA, the CDR3 is TGTGCCAGCAGTAGGTCCGGGGACGAGCAGTACTTC. The V call is TRBV28, the J call TRBJ2-7, with a tentative D call TRBD2 (5 bases). This CDR3 is 12 amino acids long. Germline CDR1 is MDHEN and CDR2 is SYDVKM. Trimming left V 5 bases short and J 5 bases short, with 10 bases between.

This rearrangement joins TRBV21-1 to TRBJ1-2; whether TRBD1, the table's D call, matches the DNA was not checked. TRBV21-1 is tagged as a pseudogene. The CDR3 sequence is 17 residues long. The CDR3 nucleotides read TGTGCCAGCCCAAAGAAGAGGCAGGGGGCCCTCCTGTATGGCTACACCTTC. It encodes CASPKKRQGALLYGYTF.

CDR3 protein: CASSFQRYEQYF. CDR3 DNA: TGTGCCAGCAGCTTTCAGAGATACGAGCAGTACTTC. The chain joins TRBV13 to TRBJ2-7; D uncertain. Between the trimmed V and J ends, which lost 3 bases and 4 bases, there was a span of 7 bases. CDR1 is PRHDT and CDR2 is FYEKMQ in the germline V gene (reference sequence). The CDR3 has 12 residues.

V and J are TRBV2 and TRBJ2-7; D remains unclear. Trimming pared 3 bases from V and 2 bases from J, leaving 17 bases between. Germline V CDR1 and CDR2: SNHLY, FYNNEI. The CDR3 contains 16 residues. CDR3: CASSDHGSFATYEQYF. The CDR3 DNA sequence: TGTGCCAGCAGTGATCATGGCAGCTTTGCAACCTACGAGCAGTACTTC.

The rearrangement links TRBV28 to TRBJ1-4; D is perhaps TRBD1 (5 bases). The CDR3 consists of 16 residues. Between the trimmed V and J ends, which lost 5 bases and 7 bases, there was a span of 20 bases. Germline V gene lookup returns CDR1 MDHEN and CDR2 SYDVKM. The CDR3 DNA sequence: TGTGCCAGCAGTCCCGCCCTTAGCTCTAGGGGTGAAAAACTGTTTTTT. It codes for CASSPALSSRGEKLFF.

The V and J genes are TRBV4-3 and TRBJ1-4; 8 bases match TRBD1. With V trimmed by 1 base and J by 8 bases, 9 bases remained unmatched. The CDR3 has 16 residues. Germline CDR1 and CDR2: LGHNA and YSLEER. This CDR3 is CASSQGFGTGKEKLFF. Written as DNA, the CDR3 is TGCGCCAGCAGCCAAGGGTTTGGGACAGGTAAAGAAAAACTGTTTTTT.

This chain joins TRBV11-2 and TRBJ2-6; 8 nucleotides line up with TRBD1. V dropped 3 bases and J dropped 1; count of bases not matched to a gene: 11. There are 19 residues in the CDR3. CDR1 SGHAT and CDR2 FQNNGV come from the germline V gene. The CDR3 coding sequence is TGTGCCAGCAGCTTCGGGCGGGGACAGGCGATGTCTGGGGCCAACGTCCTGACTTTC. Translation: CASSFGRGQAMSGANVLTF.

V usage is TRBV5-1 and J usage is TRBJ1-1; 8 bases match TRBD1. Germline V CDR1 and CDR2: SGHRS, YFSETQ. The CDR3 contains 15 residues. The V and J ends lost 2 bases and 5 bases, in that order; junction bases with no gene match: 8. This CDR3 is CASSLGTGFSTEAFF. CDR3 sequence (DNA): TGCGCCAGCAGCTTAGGGACAGGATTTAGTACTGAAGCTTTCTTT.

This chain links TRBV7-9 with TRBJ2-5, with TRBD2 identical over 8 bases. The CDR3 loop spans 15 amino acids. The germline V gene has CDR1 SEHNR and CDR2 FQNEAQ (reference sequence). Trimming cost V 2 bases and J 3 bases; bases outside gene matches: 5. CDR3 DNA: TGTGCCAGCAGCTTATCCCTAGCGGGTGAAGAGACCCAGTACTTC. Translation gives CASSLSLAGEETQYF.